This entry is about one T cell receptor beta chain. The data are from a study of T cells expressing NK-cell markers. The CDR3 length is 14 residues. For each CDR3 protein, TCRdb gives one entry from its re-call of the 5' RACE reads, without DNA. This sample's table reports about 260,000 distinct CDR3 sequences. The sample was blood T cells: a sorted CD56 or NKG2C T cell subset, CD4+ or CD8+ T cells, or bulk PBMC T cells (not recorded which). This TCR was sampled from a man between 18 and 35 years old in good health. The rearrangement links TRBV12-3 or TRBV12-4 to TRBJ2-7; TCRdb names TRBD2, which stays unverified in the absence of DNA. CDR3 amino acids: CASSLTSLVYEQYF.